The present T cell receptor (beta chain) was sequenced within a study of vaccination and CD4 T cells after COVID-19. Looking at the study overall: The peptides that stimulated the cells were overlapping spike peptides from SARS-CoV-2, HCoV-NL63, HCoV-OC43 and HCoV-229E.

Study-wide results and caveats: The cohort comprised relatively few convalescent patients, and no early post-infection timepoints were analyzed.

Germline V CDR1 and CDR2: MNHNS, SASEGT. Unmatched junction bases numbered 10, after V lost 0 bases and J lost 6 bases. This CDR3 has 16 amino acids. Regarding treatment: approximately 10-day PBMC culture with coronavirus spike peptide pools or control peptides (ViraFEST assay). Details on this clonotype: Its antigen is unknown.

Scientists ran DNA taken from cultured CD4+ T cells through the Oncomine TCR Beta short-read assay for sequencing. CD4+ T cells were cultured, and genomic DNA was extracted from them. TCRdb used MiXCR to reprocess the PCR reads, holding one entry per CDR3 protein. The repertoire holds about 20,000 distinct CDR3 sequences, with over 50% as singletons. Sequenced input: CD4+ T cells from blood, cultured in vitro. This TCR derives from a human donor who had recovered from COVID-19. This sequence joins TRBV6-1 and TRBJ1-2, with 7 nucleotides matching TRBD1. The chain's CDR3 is CASSEALLGGRNGYTF. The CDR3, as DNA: TGTGCCAGCAGTGAAGCGCTTCTAGGGGGCCGCAATGGCTACACCTTC.